The next 27 T cell receptor beta chains were all read from a single sample in a study of blood T cells in healthy people across ages. Sample-barcoded 5' priming and a J-beta primer mix drove a second PCR of roughly 6 to 12 cycles. TCRdb processed the 5' RACE reads anew with MiXCR; each CDR3 protein has one entry. The sample contains about 380,000 distinct CDR3 sequences, 45% to 60% of which appear only once. Material for sequencing was blood. The receptors here all came from a man in his fifties or sixties in good health.

The J gene is TRBJ2-7, the V gene TRBV19; TRBD2 matches 9 bases. With 8 bases clipped from V and 4 bases from J, the junction kept 12 bases outside the gene matches. This CDR3 spans 15 amino acids. The germline gives CDR1 LNHDA, CDR2 SQIVND (reference sequence). The CDR3 spells CASSPSAGGSYEQYF. CDR3 DNA: TGTGCCAGTTCGCCCAGTGCGGGAGGGTCTTACGAGCAGTACTTC.

The chain uses TRBV20-1 and TRBJ2-5; 11 bases map to TRBD1. This CDR3 has 13 residues. Trimming cost V 5 bases and J 6 bases; bases outside gene matches: 5. Germline lookup yields CDR1 DFQATT and CDR2 SNEGSKA (reference sequence). In DNA, the CDR3 is TGCAGTGCTCGGACAGGGGGCTTGAAGACCCAGTACTTC. Encoded protein: CSARTGGLKTQYF.

The chain links TRBV29-1 to TRBJ2-2; D unclear. This CDR3 is 13 amino acids long. Germline V gene sequence: CDR1 SQVTM, CDR2 ANQGSEA. V was cut by 2 bases and J by 3 bases, with 7 bases left in between. This chain's CDR3 is CSVEPGDTGELFF. CDR3 in DNA: TGCAGCGTTGAACCTGGGGACACCGGGGAGCTGTTTTTT.

This clonotype turned up a few times. This rearrangement joins TRBV27 to TRBJ2-7; TRBD1 matches 7 bases. Germline V lookup: CDR1 MNHEY, CDR2 SMNVEV (reference sequence). The CDR3 length is 16 residues. J gave up 4 bases and V 5 bases, and 14 bases lay outside the gene matches. CDR3 sequence (DNA): TGTGCCAGCAGTCCACACCTGCCGGGACAGCAGTACGAGCAGTACTTC. This codes for CASSPHLPGQQYEQYF.

The chain couples TRBV30 to TRBJ2-7; D may match TRBD1 or TRBD2 (5 bases each). The CDR3 consists of 14 residues. The V and J ends lost 2 bases and 3 bases respectively, with 14 bases between them. CDR1 and CDR2 (germline): GTSNPN, SVGIG (reference sequence). The CDR3, as DNA: TGTGCCTGGAGTTCCGGGACCCTTCACTACGAGCAGTACTTC. Its protein product is CAWSSGTLHYEQYF.

V and J are TRBV27 and TRBJ1-2, with TRBD1 identical over 7 bases. J lost 4 bases, V lost 5 bases, and 10 bases had no gene match. Germline-derived CDR1 and CDR2 are MNHEY and SMNVEV (reference sequence). The CDR3 consists of 15 residues. The CDR3: CASSATGPPFYGYTF. In DNA, the CDR3 is TGTGCCAGCAGTGCGACAGGGCCCCCTTTCTATGGCTACACCTTC.

The chain joins TRBV7-6 to TRBJ2-3; the match to TRBD1 covers 8 bases. The germline V gene has CDR1 SGHVS and CDR2 FNYEAQ. The CDR3 runs to 15 residues. V was pared by 5 bases and J by 5 bases, with 9 bases of the junction left unmatched. CDR3 region: CASSAQGGKVDTQYF. The DNA of the CDR3 is TGTGCCAGCAGCGCACAGGGGGGTAAGGTAGATACGCAGTATTTT.

The chain has TRBV11-2 and TRBJ2-5, with 7 bases matching TRBD2. Germline CDR1 is SGHAT and CDR2 is FQNNGV. This CDR3 comprises 15 residues. The V gene end was trimmed by 5 bases and the J gene end by 1 base; junction bases not matched to a gene: 7. The CDR3 coding sequence is TGTGCCAGCAGCATCCATTCTAGCGGCCAAGAGACCCAGTACTTC. Encoded protein: CASSIHSSGQETQYF.

This chain connects TRBV6-5 to TRBJ2-7; TRBD2 aligns across 7 bases. CDR3 size: 15 residues. With V trimmed by 4 bases and J by 3 bases, 9 bases remained unmatched. Germline CDR1 reads MNHEY; CDR2 reads SVGAGI. The CDR3 nucleotides are TGTGCCAGCAGTTCCGGGGAGGGGAGAATCTACGAGCAGTACTTC. Its translation is CASSSGEGRIYEQYF.

There are a few counts of this clonotype. The V and J genes are TRBV28 and TRBJ2-5; 9 bases fit TRBD1. The J call may be incorrect, as the DNA end agrees better with TRBJ2-7. This CDR3 comprises 15 residues. The germline CDR1 and CDR2 sequences are MDHEN and SYDVKM. DNA of the CDR3: TGTGCCAGCAGCCCCACGGGGACAGGGTACGGCGAGCAGTACTTC. This sequence encodes CASSPTGTGYGEQYF.

This rearrangement joins TRBV5-1 to TRBJ2-1; TRBD2 might be the D (6 bases). Per the germline V gene, CDR1 is SGHRS and CDR2 is YFSETQ. Trimming took off 0 bases at V and 4 bases at J, with 11 bases between the two ends. The CDR3 totals 15 residues. CDR3 in DNA: TGCGCCAGCAGCTTGGACGGGACTGGGTACAATGAGCAGTTCTTC. As protein: CASSLDGTGYNEQFF.

The chain employs TRBV4-3 and TRBJ2-7; 12 bases map to TRBD2. Germline loops: CDR1 LGHNA, CDR2 YSLEER. This CDR3 comprises 15 residues. The V gene end was trimmed by 5 bases and the J gene end by 6 bases; junction bases not matched to a gene: 8. CDR3 nucleotides: TGCGCCAGCAGCTTAGCGACTAGCGGGAGAATCGAGCAGTACTTC. Translation gives CASSLATSGRIEQYF.

This clonotype was observed a few times. The genes are TRBV7-8 and TRBJ2-1; D not certain. This CDR3 is built from 15 residues. CDR1 and CDR2 (germline): SGHVS, FQNEAQ. Trimming shortened V by 5 bases and J by 1 base, and 12 bases separated the two germline ends. The CDR3: CASSPFRPSYNEQFF. In DNA form, the CDR3 reads TGTGCCAGCAGCCCGTTTCGCCCTTCCTACAATGAGCAGTTCTTC.

The chain has TRBV5-1 and TRBJ1-1, with D unresolved. The CDR3 contains 13 residues. Germline V gene data show CDR1 as SGHRS and CDR2 as YFSETQ. V lost 0 bases, J lost 2 bases, and 5 bases lay in between. In DNA, the CDR3 is TGCGCCAGCAGCTTGGTGAGCAACACTGAAGCTTTCTTT. Its protein is CASSLVSNTEAFF. Complete variable domain (other parts from reference TRBV5-1 and TRBJ1-1): KAGVTQTPRYLIKTRGQQVTLSCSPISGHRSVSWYQQTPGQGLQFLFEYFSETQRNKGNFPGRFSGRQFSNSRSEMNVSTLELGDSALYLCASSLVSNTEAFFGQGTRLTVV.

The chain employs TRBV11-2 and TRBJ2-3; a weak D match, TRBD1 (6 bases). The germline gives CDR1 SGHAT, CDR2 FQNNGV. The length of the CDR3 is 15 residues. V gave up 4 bases and J gave up 0 bases, with 11 bases separating them. DNA for the CDR3: TGTGCCAGCAGCTCTGGACAGCCTAGCACAGATACGCAGTATTTT. Protein sequence: CASSSGQPSTDTQYF.

The genes are TRBV4-3 and TRBJ2-3, with TRBD2 matching 7 bases. The CDR3 sequence is 16 residues long. The V segment lost 3 bases and the J segment 1 base; nucleotides outside the gene matches: 7. The germline V gene has CDR1 LGHNA and CDR2 YSLEER. The CDR3 region is CASSQTAGERTDTQYF. CDR3 DNA sequence: TGCGCCAGCAGCCAGACCGCGGGGGAACGCACAGATACGCAGTATTTT.

This clonotype was counted only a few times. The V gene is TRBV27, the J gene TRBJ2-5; the match to TRBD1 covers 9 bases. CDR3 length: 15 residues. V shed 2 bases and J 4 bases; nucleotides not matched to a gene: 5. CDR1 MNHEY and CDR2 SMNVEV come from the germline V gene (reference sequence). CDR3 nucleotide sequence: TGTGCCAGCAGTTTAGGGACAGGGAGAAGAGAGACCCAGTACTTC. It is translated as CASSLGTGRRETQYF.

The chain links TRBV5-6 to TRBJ2-3; TRBD1 matches 8 bases. The germline gives CDR1 SGHDT, CDR2 YYEEEE. The CDR3 is 15 residues long. J gave up 5 bases and V 0 bases, and 5 bases lay outside the gene matches. CDR3 nucleotide sequence: TGTGCCAGCAGCTTGGCTGGACAGGGATTAGATACGCAGTATTTT. Its translation is CASSLAGQGLDTQYF.

The rearrangement uses TRBV6-2 or TRBV6-3 and TRBJ1-1, with D perhaps TRBD1 (5 bases). The ends were cut back, 0 bases at V and 10 bases at J, with 12 bases in the middle. The CDR3 runs to 13 residues. Germline V gene data show CDR1 as MNHEY and CDR2 as SVGEGT. The CDR3 reads CASSYSSLGRAFF. CDR3 nucleotides: TGTGCCAGCAGTTACTCGAGTCTGGGGCGAGCTTTCTTT.

The gene calls are TRBV20-1 and TRBJ2-2, with 9 positions matching TRBD1. The CDR3 consists of 14 residues. Germline values: CDR1 DFQATT, CDR2 SNEGSKA (reference sequence). Unmatched junction bases numbered 6, after V lost 3 bases and J lost 7 bases. CDR3 nucleotides: TGCAGTGCTAGTACCGGGACAGGGAACGGGGAGCTGTTTTTT. It is translated as CSASTGTGNGELFF.

The genes are TRBV7-9 and TRBJ2-3; D gene uncertain. The CDR3 consists of 13 residues. The V gene lost 5 bases and the J gene lost 4 bases, with 10 bases spanning the gap. CDR1 and CDR2 from the germline V gene are SEHNR and FQNEAQ (reference sequence). In DNA, the CDR3 is TGTGCCAGCAGCCCCTGGACCGCAGATACGCAGTATTTT. It yields the protein CASSPWTADTQYF.

The chain recombines TRBV27 with TRBJ2-6; TRBD1 matches at 7 bases. The junction had 10 bases not matched to a gene; V was cut back by 4 bases and J by 7 bases. Germline V lookup: CDR1 MNHEY, CDR2 SMNVEV (reference sequence). The CDR3 is 16 residues long. CDR3 amino acids: CASSSTTGASANVLTF. CDR3 bases: TGTGCCAGCAGTTCAACTACAGGGGCCTCCGCCAACGTCCTGACTTTC.

This clonotype has ten or more counts. The chain carries TRBV12-3 or TRBV12-4 and TRBJ2-3; 11 bases align to TRBD2. This CDR3 is built from 15 residues. Losses at the gene ends were 3 bases for V and 4 bases for J; bases not matched to a gene: 3. The CDR3 loop reads CASSLTSGKADTQYF. CDR3 nucleotide sequence: TGTGCCAGCAGTTTGACTAGCGGGAAGGCAGATACGCAGTATTTT.

This clonotype was observed many times. J is TRBJ1-1 and V is TRBV25-1, with D possibly matching TRBD1 (6 bases). In germline, CDR1 is MGHDK, CDR2 SYGVNS. This CDR3 spans 13 amino acids. Trimming cost V 7 bases and J 8 bases, with 17 bases left between them. Here the CDR3 reads CASTPGQTVEAFF. CDR3 nucleotide sequence: TGTGCCAGCACCCCCGGACAGACCGTCGAAGCTTTCTTT.

Ten or more counts support this clonotype. The CDR3 is CASSLGSGSFYEQYF. As DNA, the CDR3 is TGTGCCAGCAGCTTGGGTAGCGGGAGTTTCTACGAGCAGTACTTC. This sequence joins TRBV7-6 and TRBJ2-7; TRBD2 matches 9 bases. The CDR3 is 15 amino acids. With V trimmed by 3 bases and J by 3 bases, 6 bases remained unmatched. CDR1 SGHVS and CDR2 FNYEAQ come from the germline V gene.

This clonotype was observed many times. The chain is built from TRBV20-1 and TRBJ2-3; 8 bases line up with TRBD2. CDR1 is DFQATT, CDR2 SNEGSKA, per germline (reference sequence). This CDR3 has 14 amino acids. This CDR3 reads CGAESGGVGDTQYF. For the CDR3, the DNA is TGCGGGGCGGAGAGCGGGGGAGTTGGAGATACGCAGTATTTT.

The genes are TRBV10-3 and TRBJ2-2; no clear D. Germline lookup yields CDR1 ENHRY and CDR2 SYGVKD. V was shortened by 2 bases and J by 5 bases, with 3 bases between the two germline ends. CDR3 length equals 12 residues. The CDR3 DNA follows: TGTGCCATCAGTGAGATGACCGGGGAGCTGTTTTTT. Translation gives CAISEMTGELFF.